The clone carrying this T cell receptor (beta chain) was recorded at least ten times. The record originates from a study of CD8+CD57+ T cells in acquired aplastic anemia. Germline assignment: CDR1 DFQATT and CDR2 SNEGSKA (reference sequence). J gave up 7 bases and V 5 bases, and 12 bases lay outside the gene matches. CDR3 length equals 15 residues. Researchers used genomic DNA as the template to profile TCR beta VDJ and CDR3. Via MiXCR, TCRdb re-called the reads, giving one row per CDR3 protein. The data show around 170,000 distinct CDR3 sequences, 40% to 55% seen once. The chain couples TRBV20-1 to TRBJ1-2, with 11 bases lining up with TRBD1. Sequenced input: sorted CD4+, CD8+, or CD8+CD57+ T cells (not recorded which) from PBMCs. The sequence came from a human donor in good health. In DNA, the CDR3 is TGCAGTGCTCCCTTCCCGGGACAGGGGGATCTTGGCTACACCTTC. Its translation: CSAPFPGQGDLGYTF.